Listed below are T cell receptor beta chains from one sample, sequenced in a study of blood T cells in healthy people across ages. TCRdb analysed the 5' RACE reads with MiXCR anew, one entry per CDR3 protein. The sample lists 1.5 million to 2 million distinct CDR3 sequences, 34% occurring once. Sample: blood. Receptors originate from a woman in her 30s in good health. Each CDR3 is given with its conserved first and last residue. The order of the fields is J gene, D gene, V gene, clone size, CDR3 DNA, CDR3 protein. A D gene is named only where the DNA matches it firmly. Rows give clone size only sometimes, using once, few, many, or a class for an expanded clone.

>TRBJ1-4|NA|TRBV4-2|few
TGTGCCAGCAGCCAAGATCTCGGGTTGGGGCTTGTAAGGGAAAAACTGTTTTTT
CASSQDLGLGLVREKLFF
>TRBJ1-1|TRBD1|TRBV27|NA
TGTGCCAGCAGTAGACAGGGGCTACCTGGGAACACTGAAGCTTTCTTT
CASSRQGLPGNTEAFF
>TRBJ2-3|NA|TRBV6-2/TRBV6-3|NA
TGTGCCAGCAGTTACACCTGGGTCGATACGCAGTATTTT
CASSYTWVDTQYF
>TRBJ1-2|TRBD1|TRBV4-2|NA
TGTGCCAGCAGCCACGTCCAACAGGGACAGGGGTATCGCTACACCTTC
CASSHVQQGQGYRYTF
>TRBJ2-7|NA|TRBV5-8|few
TGTGCCAGCAGCTTGGTTCGGGGCAACCTGGAAACCTACGAGCAGTACTTC
CASSLVRGNLETYEQYF
>TRBJ2-7|NA|TRBV25-1|NA
TGTGCCAGCAGAAGGACTGCCTCCTACGAGCAGTACTTC
CASRRTASYEQYF
>TRBJ2-7|TRBD1|TRBV30|once
TGTGCCTGGAGTGGCCGGGACAGGGGTGACGAGCAGTACTTC
CAWSGRDRGDEQYF
>TRBJ2-3|NA|TRBV24-1|few
TGTGCCACCAGTGATTTGAGGGTCTCCACAGATACGCAGTATTTT
CATSDLRVSTDTQYF
>TRBJ2-5|TRBD1|TRBV27|few
TGTGCCAGCAGTTTGACCCGACAGGGGCGCGTGGAGACCCAGTACTTC
CASSLTRQGRVETQYF
>TRBJ2-1|TRBD2|TRBV27|few
TGTGCCACCAGAGGTCTAGCGGGGGCGGGCTACAATGAGCAGTTCTTC
CATRGLAGAGYNEQFF
>TRBJ1-6|NA|TRBV15|NA
TGTGCCATCAGAGAGGGGTCACAGCCCTATAATTCACCCCTCCACTTT
CAIREGSQPYNSPLHF
>TRBJ1-1|NA|TRBV14|NA
TGTGCCAGCAGCCCGACAGTTTCTGAAGCTTTCTTT
CASSPTVSEAFF
>TRBJ1-1|NA|TRBV3-1|NA
TGTGCCAGCAGCCAATCGTCAGGGAACACTGAAGCTTTCTTT
CASSQSSGNTEAFF
>TRBJ1-2|NA|TRBV4-2|many
TGCGCCAGCAGCCAAGGAGAGTCATATGGCTACACCTTC
CASSQGESYGYTF
>TRBJ2-3|NA|TRBV20-1|NA
TGCAGTGCCGTGACACTCGAACTCACAGATACGCAGTATTTT
CSAVTLELTDTQYF
>TRBJ2-3|NA|TRBV7-7|NA
TGTGCCAGCAGCTTATTCGAGGGAGATACGCAGTATTTT
CASSLFEGDTQYF
>TRBJ2-5|TRBD2|TRBV3-1|few
TGTGCCAGCAGCCAACTAGCGGGAGAGCAGTACTTC
CASSQLAGEQYF
>TRBJ2-6|NA|TRBV20-1|NA
TGCAGTGCTAGAGATCCCGCGGTCGGGAGCTCTGGGGCCAACGTCCTGACTTTC
CSARDPAVGSSGANVLTF
>TRBJ2-7|NA|TRBV20-1|NA
TGCAGTGCTGCCAAAACGAGACCGTCCCTCTCCTACGAGCAGTACTTC
CSAAKTRPSLSYEQYF
>TRBJ2-3|NA|TRBV5-5|few
TGTGCCAGCGTGGATTTAACAGATACGCAGTATTTT
CASVDLTDTQYF
>TRBJ1-1|NA|TRBV5-4|NA
TGTGCCAGCAGCTCTCAAAGTAACACTGAAGCTTTCTTT
CASSSQSNTEAFF
>TRBJ1-6|NA|TRBV5-6|NA
TGTGCCAGCAGCCCCGGCCTCTTCTCACCCCTCCACTTT
CASSPGLFSPLHF
>TRBJ2-7|NA|TRBV28|few
TGTGCCACCAGGGCCTTCTCCTACGAGCAGTACTTC
CATRAFSYEQYF